The text below deals with one T cell receptor (beta chain). This receptor's antigen is unknown. The record has no base qualities; no much larger clone is one base away. TCRbeta CDR3 regions were amplified from genomic DNA by means of the immunoSEQ Assay, a bias-controlled multiplex PCR. Turning to the authors' computational methods: The number of nucleated cells in each sample was estimated from the amplification of reference gene primers within the assay. To quantify the absolute abundance of each unique TCRbeta CDR3 rearrangement, sequence reads were collapsed and filtered. For each sample, productive Simpson clonality was calculated as the square root of Simpson's diversity index across productive rearrangements. TCRdb obtained this table from immuneACCESS and retained in-frame rearrangements with V and J assigned. These tables miss some clones; where compared with another copy, unresolved V genes account for less than half of the shortfall, and the remainder is unexplained. V, J and clone size reflect that table, while D and trimming were determined from the DNA. This sample comprises approximately 460,000 clones, 89% of them detected only once. The biggest ten clones account for about 1% of the sample.

Per the germline V gene, MNHNS is the CDR1 and SASEGT is the CDR2. V is pared back by 3 bases and J by 6 bases, with 12 bases lying between the germline termini. The CDR3 goes from the cysteine to the phenylalanine over 14 residues. Only the CDR3 DNA is retained, 42 bases long and in frame from the first base. This record comes from a study of blood T cell repertoires in COVID-19 (dated by TCRdb to about 2020). About the full investigation: Samples covering the acute and convalescent phases of COVID-19 were provided by collaborators in the United States, Italy and Spain. The material from the prospective study consisted of cDNA or gDNA derived from T cells, B-cell-depleted T cells, or PBMCs. The dataset comprised deeply sampled blood TCRbeta repertoires from subjects exposed to, actively infected with, or recovered from COVID-19. The repertoires were made available in a free public database intended to serve as a resource for research on the immune response to SARS-CoV-2. The samples were drawn from two sources: the first 160 participants of the ongoing ImmuneRACE study, and about 1,300 subjects contributed by 6 global collaborators. The sample metadata nearly always contained a de-identified subject ID, COVID-19 status, age in years and sex. HLA class I and class II types, where available, came from metadata supplied by the sample provider rather than from assay-based typing.

What the research found in general, with its limitations: Clinical and demographic metadata were provided uncurated, with the amount varying by source and participant.

One collaborating source in Seattle enrolled patients during active infection and followed them longitudinally through the course of disease. Whole blood was collected in K2EDTA tubes by collaborating institutions according to the institutions' own protocols. For TCRbeta analysis, collaborator samples were shipped as frozen whole blood, as isolated PBMCs, or as DNA extracted from either sample type. The source is a man aged 18 to 30 with COVID-19, enrolled during active disease. The sequence is built from TRBV6-1 and TRBJ1-5; TRBD1 is perhaps the D gene, given 5 matching bases. Sequenced: peripheral blood. The nucleotide sequence reads TGTGCCAGCAGTGACACGGGGGGGGTTCAGCCCCAGCATTTT. Translated, this gives CASSDTGGVQPQHF.